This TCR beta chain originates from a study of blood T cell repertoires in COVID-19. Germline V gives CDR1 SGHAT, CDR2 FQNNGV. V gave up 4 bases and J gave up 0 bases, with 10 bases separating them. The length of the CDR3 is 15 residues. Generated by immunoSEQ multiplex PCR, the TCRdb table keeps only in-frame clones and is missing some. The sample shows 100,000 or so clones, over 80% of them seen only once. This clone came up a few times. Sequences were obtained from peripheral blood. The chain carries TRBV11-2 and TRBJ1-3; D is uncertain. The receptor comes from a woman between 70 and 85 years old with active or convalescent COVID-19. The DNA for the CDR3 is TGTGCCAGCAGCTCCCCGGTAATCTCTGGAAACACCATATATTTT. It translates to CASSSPVISGNTIYF. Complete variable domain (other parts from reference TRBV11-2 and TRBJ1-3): EAGVAQSPRYKIIEKRQSVAFWCNPISGHATLYWYQQILGQGPKLLIQFQNNGVVDDSQLPKDRFSAERLKGVDSTLKIQPAKLEDSAVYLCASSSPVISGNTIYFGEGSWLTVV.